Listed here are 10 T cell receptor beta chains from one sample, sequenced in a study of a mutant IDH1 vaccine in newly diagnosed glioma. Clones were sequenced by immunoSEQ multiplex PCR, and TCRdb holds only the in-frame ones, with some missing. Here the sample spans some 55,000 clones, more than 80% being singletons. The antigens these receptors bind are not known. Time point specified: week 5, during vaccination. Vaccination comprised doses that each held 300 ug of mutant IDH1 20-mer peptide, plus topical imiquimod. The sequencing here drew on PBMCs, taken from a glioma patient whose treatment included an IDH1 peptide vaccine. The receptor set was obtained from a woman between 40 and 50 years old with glioma.

The J gene is TRBJ1-2, the V gene TRBV6-6; 7 nucleotides line up with TRBD1. This CDR3 is built from 14 residues. V was pared by 6 bases and J by 4 bases, with 8 bases of the junction left unmatched. Germline loops: CDR1 MNHNY, CDR2 SVGAGI (reference sequence). Here the CDR3 DNA reads TGTGCCAGCAGGCCCCGGGGACAGACCTATGGCTACACCTTC. It specifies CASRPRGQTYGYTF.

The chain carries TRBV9 and TRBJ2-5, with 7 bases lining up with TRBD2. V was clipped by 2 bases and J by 5 bases; unmatched bases: 6. Germline V gene lookup returns CDR1 SGDLS and CDR2 YYNGEE. CDR3 size: 14 residues. CDR3 in DNA: TGTGCCAGCAGCGTTGGGAGGGTGGAGGAGACCCAGTACTTC. As protein: CASSVGRVEETQYF.

This clone was detected only once. The chain is built from TRBV7-9 and TRBJ2-1; perhaps TRBD2 as D (5 bases). This CDR3 is 14 amino acids long. Trimming left V 2 bases short and J 3 bases short, with 8 bases between. The germline V gene encodes CDR1 SEHNR and CDR2 FQNEAQ (reference sequence). The CDR3 coding sequence is TGTGCCAGCAGCTTACTAGAGGGCTACAATGAGCAGTTCTTC. Translated, it gives CASSLLEGYNEQFF.

With respect to this clone: In the same sample, other DNA sequences code for this CDR3. The gene calls are TRBV5-1 and TRBJ1-1, with 7 bases aligning to TRBD1. The CDR3 sequence is 14 residues long. Germline V gene lookup returns CDR1 SGHRS and CDR2 YFSETQ. With 0 bases clipped from V and 4 bases from J, the junction kept 3 bases outside the gene matches. The DNA for the CDR3 is TGCGCCAGCAGCTTGGAAGGGGGCTCCACTGAAGCTTTCTTT. Protein product: CASSLEGGSTEAFF. Full variable domain (remainder filled in from reference TRBV5-1 and TRBJ1-1): KAGVTQTPRYLIKTRGQQVTLSCSPISGHRSVSWYQQTPGQGLQFLFEYFSETQRNKGNFPGRFSGRQFSNSRSEMNVSTLELGDSALYLCASSLEGGSTEAFFGQGTRLTVV.

The V call is TRBV6-6, the J call TRBJ2-2; 7 bases match TRBD1. Unmatched junction bases numbered 2, after V lost 6 bases and J lost 1 base. Per germline, CDR1 MNHNY and CDR2 SVGAGI (reference sequence). This CDR3 spans 14 amino acids. CDR3 loop: CASSRQGNTGELFF. CDR3 coding DNA: TGTGCCAGCAGCCGACAGGGGAACACCGGGGAGCTGTTTTTT.

This chain connects TRBV7-9 to TRBJ1-5, with D hard to call. Trimming removed 7 bases from V and 1 base from J, with 8 bases in between. Germline V gives CDR1 SEHNR, CDR2 FQNEAQ (reference sequence). The CDR3 spans 13 residues. DNA for the CDR3: TGTGCCAGCACTGAAGGGAGCAATCAGCCCCAGCATTTT. This translates into CASTEGSNQPQHF.

This chain uses TRBV6-1 with TRBJ1-3; D remains ambiguous. Germline V gene data show CDR1 as MNHNS and CDR2 as SASEGT. V lost 7 bases, J lost 0 bases, and 7 bases lay in between. The CDR3 is made up of 13 amino acids. Here the CDR3 reads CASKTYSGNTIYF. The CDR3 coding sequence is TGTGCCAGCAAAACCTACTCTGGAAACACCATATATTTT.

The chain links TRBV27 to TRBJ2-5; possibly TRBD1 or TRBD2 for D (5 bases each). This CDR3 is 15 amino acids long. With 5 bases removed from V and 5 bases from J, the gap between germline ends came to 18 bases. Germline V lookup: CDR1 MNHEY, CDR2 SMNVEV (reference sequence). The CDR3 DNA sequence: TGTGCCAGCAGTCCGGTTTTGGGGTGGGGGGAGACCCAGTACTTC. Translated, it gives CASSPVLGWGETQYF.

The chain couples TRBV14 to TRBJ2-1, with TRBD2 identical over 16 bases. Germline V gene sequence: CDR1 SGHDN, CDR2 FVKESK. CDR3 length: 16 residues. Unmatched junction bases numbered 5, after V lost 3 bases and J lost 9 bases. The DNA for the CDR3 is TGTGCCAGCAGCCATGGGACTAGCGGGGGGGCCGTTGAGCAGTTCTTC. Its protein product is CASSHGTSGGAVEQFF.

The chain employs TRBV19 and TRBJ1-1; D might be TRBD1 (6 bases). The germline V gene encodes CDR1 LNHDA and CDR2 SQIVND (reference sequence). This CDR3 is 14 amino acids long. V was trimmed by 6 bases and J by 2 bases, leaving 13 bases between them. The CDR3 reads CASSPPGGNTEAFF. DNA for the CDR3: TGTGCCAGTAGCCCCCCGGGGGGCAACACTGAAGCTTTCTTT.